The T cell receptor beta chain described here comes from a study of metastatic and nonmetastatic thyroid tumors. About the research overall: Thyroid patients, malignant and benign, had repertoires compared across blood and tumor or nodule tissue.

General study results and limits: Significantly higher TCR beta diversity was reportedly seen in malignant thyroid tumors than benign nodules, in blood and tumor.

Per the germline V gene, CDR1 is MDHEN and CDR2 is SYDVKM. The CDR3 consists of 16 residues. Losses at the gene ends were 8 bases for V and 2 bases for J; bases not matched to a gene: 9. This clone was observed at least ten times. Its antigen is not known. Prior to thyroid surgery, none of the patients had received any treatment. The authors' processing: Differences in CDR3 between clinicopathological groups were drawn on to build a classifier intended to discriminate distant-metastatic papillary thyroid cancer patients. TCRdb reprocessed the PCR reads via MiXCR. V and J calls and clone size were set by TCRdb, not the authors. Among about 93,000 clones listed, 10% to 15% were seen once.

Sequences were obtained from blood. This receptor was obtained from a female donor with papillary thyroid cancer or a benign thyroid nodule (not recorded which). Some clones in this sample may be carry-over from other donors' samples. The gene calls are TRBV28 and TRBJ2-1, with 10 bases that match TRBD2. CDR3 DNA sequence: TGTGCCAGCTCTCAAGCGGGGGGGGCGGCCTACAATGAGCAGTTCTTC. Amino acid sequence: CASSQAGGAAYNEQFF.